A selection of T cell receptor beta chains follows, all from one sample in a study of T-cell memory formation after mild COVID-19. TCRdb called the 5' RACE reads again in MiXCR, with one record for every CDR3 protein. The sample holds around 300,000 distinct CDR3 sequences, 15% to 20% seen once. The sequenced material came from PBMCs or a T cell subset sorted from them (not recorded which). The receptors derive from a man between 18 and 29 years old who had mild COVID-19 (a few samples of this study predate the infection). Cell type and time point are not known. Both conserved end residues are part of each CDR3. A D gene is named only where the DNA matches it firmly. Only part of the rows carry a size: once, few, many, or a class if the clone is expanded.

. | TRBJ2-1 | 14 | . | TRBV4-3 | CASSQVGNYNEQFF | TGCGCCAGCAGCCAAGTTGGTAACTACAATGAGCAGTTCTTC
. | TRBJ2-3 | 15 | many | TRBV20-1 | CSARDHLASSAGPYF | TGCAGTGCTAGAGATCACCTAGCGTCCTCAGCCGGTCCGTATTTT
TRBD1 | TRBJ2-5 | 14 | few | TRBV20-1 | CSARVPQGKETQYF | TGCAGTGCTAGAGTCCCACAGGGGAAAGAGACCCAGTACTTC
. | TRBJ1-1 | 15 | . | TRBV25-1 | CATVPPGRANTEAFF | TGTGCCACCGTACCTCCGGGACGGGCGAACACTGAAGCTTTCTTT
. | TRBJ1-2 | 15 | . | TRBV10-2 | CASSSREMPDYGYTF | TGCGCCAGCAGTTCCAGGGAAATGCCCGACTATGGCTACACCTTC
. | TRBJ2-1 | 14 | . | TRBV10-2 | CASSGLGAYNEQFF | TGCGCCAGCAGTGGACTAGGGGCCTACAATGAGCAGTTCTTC
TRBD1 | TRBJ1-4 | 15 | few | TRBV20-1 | CSARDQDRGNEKLFF | TGCAGTGCTAGAGATCAGGACAGGGGTAATGAAAAACTGTTTTTT
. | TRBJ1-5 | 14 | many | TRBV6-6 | CASSHGQLNQPQHF | TGTGCCAGCAGTCATGGACAGCTCAATCAGCCCCAGCATTTT
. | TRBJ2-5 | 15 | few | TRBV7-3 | CASSLTVLVGETQYF | TGTGCCAGCAGCTTAACGGTTCTAGTAGGGGAGACCCAGTACTTC
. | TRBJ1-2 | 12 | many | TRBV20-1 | CSAAGSNYGYTF | TGCAGTGCAGCAGGATCTAACTATGGCTACACCTTC
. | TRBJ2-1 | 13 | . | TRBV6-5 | CASSYGGRNEQFF | TGTGCCAGCAGTTACGGGGGGAGGAATGAGCAGTTCTTC
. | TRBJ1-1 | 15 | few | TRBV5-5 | CASSLGASSNTEAFF | TGTGCCAGCAGCTTGGGGGCCAGCTCGAACACTGAAGCTTTCTTT
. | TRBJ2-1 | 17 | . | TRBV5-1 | CASSLKQALKHYNEQFF | TGCGCCAGCAGCTTGAAACAGGCCCTAAAGCACTACAATGAGCAGTTCTTC
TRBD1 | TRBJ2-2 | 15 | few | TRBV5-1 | CASSFNRGNTGELFF | TGCGCCAGCAGCTTCAACAGGGGGAACACCGGGGAGCTGTTTTTT
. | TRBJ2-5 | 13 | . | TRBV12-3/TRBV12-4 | CASSLTEPSTQYF | TGTGCCAGCAGTTTAACAGAACCTTCGACCCAGTACTTC
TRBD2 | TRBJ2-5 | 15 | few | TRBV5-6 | CASSSSGTRKETQYF | TGTGCCAGCAGCTCGTCCGGGACTAGAAAAGAGACCCAGTACTTC
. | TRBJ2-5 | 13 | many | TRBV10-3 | CAITPGHQETQYF | TGTGCCATTACTCCCGGACACCAAGAGACCCAGTACTTC
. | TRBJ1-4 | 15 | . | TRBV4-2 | CASSHSGTTNEKLFF | TGTGCCAGCAGCCACTCAGGGACGACTAATGAAAAACTGTTTTTT
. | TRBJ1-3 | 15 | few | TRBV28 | CASSLISAAGNTIYF | TGTGCCAGCAGTTTAATATCCGCCGCTGGAAACACCATATATTTT
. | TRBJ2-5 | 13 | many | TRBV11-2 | CASSLALQETQYF | TGTGCCAGCAGCTTAGCCCTCCAAGAGACCCAGTACTTC
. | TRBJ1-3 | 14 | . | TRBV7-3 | CASSLGGTGNTIYF | TGTGCCAGCAGCCTCGGTGGGACTGGAAACACCATATATTTT
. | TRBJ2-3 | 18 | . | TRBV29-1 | CSVASLHSPKGPSDTQYF | TGCAGCGTTGCGAGCCTACATTCCCCAAAAGGGCCCTCAGATACGCAGTATTTT